This T cell receptor beta chain is from a study of breast tumors, draining lymph nodes, adjacent tissues. The study's findings and limits: Tumor TCR diversity was below lymph nodes but above nontumor tissue. Data fit most tumor T cells coming from lymph node, expanding in tumor. Luminal-like breast cancer showed significantly higher tumor–nontumor repertoire similarity than basal-like.

The germline V gene encodes CDR1 DFQATT and CDR2 SNEGSKA (reference sequence). CDR3 length: 15 amino acids. Trimming took 0 bases from V and 3 from J, leaving 15 bases between them. In this sample, this clonotype turned up many times. Its specificity is not known. The lymph nodes were axillary draining lymph nodes from breast cancer patients. One entry per CDR3 protein results from TCRdb running MiXCR on the multiplex PCR reads. The top ten hold more than 1.3% of the sample, which has over 200,000 distinct CDR3 sequences, 32% seen once. Specimen: axillary lymph node tissue. V usage is TRBV20-1 and J usage is TRBJ2-7, with a tentative D call TRBD1 (5 bases). The origin of this receptor is a female donor with breast cancer. Some clones in this sample may be carry-over from other donors' samples. The CDR3 loop reads CSAREGKGANYEQYF. CDR3 DNA sequence: TGCAGTGCTAGAGAGGGTAAAGGGGCTAACTACGAGCAGTACTTC.